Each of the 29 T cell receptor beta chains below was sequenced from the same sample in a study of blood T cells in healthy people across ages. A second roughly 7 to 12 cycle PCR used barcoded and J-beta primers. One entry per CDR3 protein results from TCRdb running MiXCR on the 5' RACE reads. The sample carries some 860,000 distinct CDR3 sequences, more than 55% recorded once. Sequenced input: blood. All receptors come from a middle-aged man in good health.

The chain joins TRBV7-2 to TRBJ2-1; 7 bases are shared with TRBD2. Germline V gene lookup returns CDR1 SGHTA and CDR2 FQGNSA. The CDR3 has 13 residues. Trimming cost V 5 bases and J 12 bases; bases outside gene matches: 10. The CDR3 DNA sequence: TGTGCCAGCAGCGCGGGGGTCGGGACGGTGCAGTTCTTC. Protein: CASSAGVGTVQFF.

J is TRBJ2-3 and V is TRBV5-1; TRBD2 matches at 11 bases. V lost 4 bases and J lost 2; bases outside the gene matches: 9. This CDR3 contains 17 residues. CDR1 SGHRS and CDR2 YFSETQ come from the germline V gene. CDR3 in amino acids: CASSLLIAGGNTDTQYF. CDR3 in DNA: TGCGCCAGCAGCCTCCTAATAGCGGGGGGGAACACAGATACGCAGTATTTT.

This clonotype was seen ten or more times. The CDR3 nucleotides are TGTGCCAGCAGCTTCACGACTAGCGGGTCCCAAGAGACCCAGTACTTC. It specifies CASSFTTSGSQETQYF. V usage is TRBV7-9 and J usage is TRBJ2-5, with 10 bases aligning to TRBD2. The CDR3 is made up of 16 amino acids. Trimming removed 3 bases from V and 1 base from J; junction bases left unmatched: 5. Germline lookup yields CDR1 SEHNR and CDR2 FQNEAQ (reference sequence).

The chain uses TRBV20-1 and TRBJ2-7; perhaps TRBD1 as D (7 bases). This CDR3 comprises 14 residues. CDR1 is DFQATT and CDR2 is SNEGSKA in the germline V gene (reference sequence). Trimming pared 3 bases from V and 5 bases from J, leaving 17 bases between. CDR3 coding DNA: TGCAGTGCTAGCCCGGACAGGAGGGGCAACGAGCAGTACTTC. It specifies CSASPDRRGNEQYF.

The CDR3 DNA sequence: TGTGCCATCAGTGATACAGGGAACCCAACCTACGAGCAGTACTTC. Protein sequence: CAISDTGNPTYEQYF. The chain has TRBV10-3 and TRBJ2-7; perhaps TRBD1 as D (6 bases). Trimming left V 3 bases short and J 2 bases short, with 14 bases between. CDR3 size: 15 residues. Germline CDR1 and CDR2: ENHRY and SYGVKD.

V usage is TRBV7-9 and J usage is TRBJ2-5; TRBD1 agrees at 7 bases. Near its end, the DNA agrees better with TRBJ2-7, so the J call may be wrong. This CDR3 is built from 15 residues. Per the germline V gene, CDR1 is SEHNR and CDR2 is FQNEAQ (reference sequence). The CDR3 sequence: CASSRSGQKYYEQYF. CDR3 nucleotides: TGTGCCAGCAGTAGGTCGGGACAGAAGTACTACGAGCAGTACTTC.

CDR3 DNA: TGTGCCAGCAGCCAAGACGGTCTAGTCCAAGAGTATTTT. Amino acid sequence: CASSQDGLVQEYF. The chain uses TRBV4-2 and TRBJ2-3; no definite D call. This CDR3 is 13 amino acids long. Trimming left V 0 bases short and J 13 bases short, with 14 bases between. Germline loops: CDR1 LGHNA, CDR2 YNFKEQ.

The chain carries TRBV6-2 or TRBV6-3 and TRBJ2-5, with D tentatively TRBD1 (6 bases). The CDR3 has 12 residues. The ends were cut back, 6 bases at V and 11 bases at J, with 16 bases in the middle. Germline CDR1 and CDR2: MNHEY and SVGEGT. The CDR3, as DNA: TGTGCCAGCAGGGGGGACATCTACGGGCAGTACTTC. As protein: CASRGDIYGQYF.

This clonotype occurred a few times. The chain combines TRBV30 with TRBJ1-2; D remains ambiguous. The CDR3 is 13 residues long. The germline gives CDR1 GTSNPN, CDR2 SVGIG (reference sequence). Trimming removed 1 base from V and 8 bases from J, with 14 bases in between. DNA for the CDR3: TGTGCCTGGAGTGAACCCGGGCTCGCGGGCTACACCTTC. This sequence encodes CAWSEPGLAGYTF.

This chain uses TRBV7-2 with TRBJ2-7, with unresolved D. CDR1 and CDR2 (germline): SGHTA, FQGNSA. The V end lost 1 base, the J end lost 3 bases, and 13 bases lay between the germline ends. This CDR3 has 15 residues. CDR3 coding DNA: TGTGCCAGCAGCTTAGAGCCCATCCGAAACTACGAGCAGTACTTC. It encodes CASSLEPIRNYEQYF.

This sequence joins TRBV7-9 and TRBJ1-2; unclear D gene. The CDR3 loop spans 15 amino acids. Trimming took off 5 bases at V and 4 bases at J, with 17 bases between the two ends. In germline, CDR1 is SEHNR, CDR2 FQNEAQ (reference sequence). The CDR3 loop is CASSPSPSPVYGYTF. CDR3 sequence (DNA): TGTGCCAGCAGCCCGAGCCCCTCACCGGTCTATGGCTACACCTTC.

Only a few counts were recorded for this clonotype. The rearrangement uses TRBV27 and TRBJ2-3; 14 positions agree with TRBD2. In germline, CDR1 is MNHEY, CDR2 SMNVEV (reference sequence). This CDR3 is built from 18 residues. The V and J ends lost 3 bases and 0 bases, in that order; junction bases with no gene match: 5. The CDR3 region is CASSFGLAGGTSTDTQYF. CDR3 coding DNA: TGTGCCAGCAGTTTCGGACTAGCGGGGGGAACGAGCACAGATACGCAGTATTTT.

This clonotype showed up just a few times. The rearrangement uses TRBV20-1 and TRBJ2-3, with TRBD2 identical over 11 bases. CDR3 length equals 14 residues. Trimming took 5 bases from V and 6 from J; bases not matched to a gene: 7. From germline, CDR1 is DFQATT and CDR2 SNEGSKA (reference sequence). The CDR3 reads CSARVAGGWDTQYF. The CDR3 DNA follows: TGCAGTGCTCGCGTAGCGGGAGGGTGGGATACGCAGTATTTT.

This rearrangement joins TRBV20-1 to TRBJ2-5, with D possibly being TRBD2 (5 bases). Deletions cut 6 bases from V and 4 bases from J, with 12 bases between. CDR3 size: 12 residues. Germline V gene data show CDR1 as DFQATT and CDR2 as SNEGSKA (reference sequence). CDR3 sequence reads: CSAHIARETQYF. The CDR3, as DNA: TGCAGTGCCCATATAGCGAGAGAGACCCAGTACTTC.

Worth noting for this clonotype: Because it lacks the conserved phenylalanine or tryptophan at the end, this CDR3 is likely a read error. CDR3 DNA sequence: TGCGCCAGCAGCCTCGGGGGGGCGCGTAGGGACAATGAGCAGTTCCTC. Translation gives CASSLGGARRDNEQFL. The rearrangement uses TRBV4-3 and TRBJ2-1; TRBD2 matches 8 bases. The CDR3 length is 16 residues. Germline V gives CDR1 LGHNA, CDR2 YSLEER. The V gene end was trimmed by 4 bases and the J gene end by 5 bases; junction bases not matched to a gene: 10.

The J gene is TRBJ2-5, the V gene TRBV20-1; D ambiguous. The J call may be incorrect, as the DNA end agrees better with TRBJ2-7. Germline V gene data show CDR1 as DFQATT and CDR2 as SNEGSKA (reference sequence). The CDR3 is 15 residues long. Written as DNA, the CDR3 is TGCAGTGCTAGTAATCACCCCGGAAGGATCTACGAGCAGTACTTC. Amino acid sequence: CSASNHPGRIYEQYF.

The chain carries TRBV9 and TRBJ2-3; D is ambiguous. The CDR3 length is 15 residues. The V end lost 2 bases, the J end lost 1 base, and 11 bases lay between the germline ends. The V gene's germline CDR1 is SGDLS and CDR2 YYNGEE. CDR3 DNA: TGTGCCAGCAGCGTCATAAGCGACGGCACAGATACGCAGTATTTT. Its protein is CASSVISDGTDTQYF. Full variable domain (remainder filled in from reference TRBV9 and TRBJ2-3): DSGVTQTPKHLITATGQRVTLRCSPRSGDLSVYWYQQSLDQGLQFLIQYYNGEERAKGNILERFSAQQFPDLHSELNLSSLELGDSALYFCASSVISDGTDTQYFGPGTRLTVL.

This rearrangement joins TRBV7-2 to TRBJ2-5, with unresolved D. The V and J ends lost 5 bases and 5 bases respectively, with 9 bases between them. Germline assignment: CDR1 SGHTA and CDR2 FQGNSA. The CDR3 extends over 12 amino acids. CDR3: CASSVYSETQYF. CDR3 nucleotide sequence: TGTGCCAGCAGCGTATATTCGGAGACCCAGTACTTC.

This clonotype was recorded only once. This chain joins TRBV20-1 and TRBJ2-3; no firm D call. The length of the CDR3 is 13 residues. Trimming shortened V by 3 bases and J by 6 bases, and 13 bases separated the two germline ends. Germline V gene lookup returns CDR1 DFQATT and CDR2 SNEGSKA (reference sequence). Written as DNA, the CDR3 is TGCAGTGCTAGTGACCCAGGTCGGGATACGCAGTATTTT. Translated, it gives CSASDPGRDTQYF.

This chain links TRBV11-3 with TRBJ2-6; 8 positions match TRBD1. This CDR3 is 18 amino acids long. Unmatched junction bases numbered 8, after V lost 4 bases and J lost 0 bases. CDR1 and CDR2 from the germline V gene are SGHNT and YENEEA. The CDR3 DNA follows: TGTGCCAGCAGCTCCAAGGGGGACAGGCACTCTGGGGCCAACGTCCTGACTTTC. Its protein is CASSSKGDRHSGANVLTF.

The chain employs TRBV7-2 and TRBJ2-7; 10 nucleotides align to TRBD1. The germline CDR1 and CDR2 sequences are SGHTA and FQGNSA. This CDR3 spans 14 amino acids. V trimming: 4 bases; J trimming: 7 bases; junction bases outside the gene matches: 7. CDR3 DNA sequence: TGTGCCAGCAGCTCGACAGGGGGCGTGAATGAGCAGTACTTC. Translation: CASSSTGGVNEQYF.

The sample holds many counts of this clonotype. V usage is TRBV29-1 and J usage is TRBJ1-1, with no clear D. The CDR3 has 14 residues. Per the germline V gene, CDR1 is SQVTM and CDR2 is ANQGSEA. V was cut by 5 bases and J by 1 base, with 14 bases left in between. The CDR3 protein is CSVREVGENTEAFF. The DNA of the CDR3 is TGCAGCGTTCGCGAGGTCGGGGAGAACACTGAAGCTTTCTTT.

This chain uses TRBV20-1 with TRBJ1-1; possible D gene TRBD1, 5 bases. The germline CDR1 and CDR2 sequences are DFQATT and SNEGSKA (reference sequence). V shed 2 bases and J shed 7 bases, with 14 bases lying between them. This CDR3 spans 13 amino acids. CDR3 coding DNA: TGCAGTGCTAGAAGCAGGACGAGGGGTGAAGCTTTCTTT. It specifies CSARSRTRGEAFF.

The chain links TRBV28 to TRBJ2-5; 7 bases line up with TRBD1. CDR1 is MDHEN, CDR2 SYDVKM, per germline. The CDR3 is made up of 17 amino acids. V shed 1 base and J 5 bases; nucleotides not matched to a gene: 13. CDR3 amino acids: CASSLSPLGQVRETQYF. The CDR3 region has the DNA TGTGCCAGCAGTTTATCCCCCCTAGGACAGGTCCGCGAGACCCAGTACTTC.

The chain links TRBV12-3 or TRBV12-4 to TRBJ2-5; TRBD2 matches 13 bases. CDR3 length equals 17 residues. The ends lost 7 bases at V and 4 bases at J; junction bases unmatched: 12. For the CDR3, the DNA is TGTGCCAGCACCCCCGGACTAGCGGGAGAGAAAGGAGAGACCCAGTACTTC. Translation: CASTPGLAGEKGETQYF.

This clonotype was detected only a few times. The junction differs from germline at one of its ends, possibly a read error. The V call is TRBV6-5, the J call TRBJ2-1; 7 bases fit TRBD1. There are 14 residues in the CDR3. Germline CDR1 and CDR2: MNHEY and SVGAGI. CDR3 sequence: CASSYYSTGNEQFF. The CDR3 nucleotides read TGTGCCAGCAGCTACTACTCGACAGGGAATGAGCAGTTCTTC.

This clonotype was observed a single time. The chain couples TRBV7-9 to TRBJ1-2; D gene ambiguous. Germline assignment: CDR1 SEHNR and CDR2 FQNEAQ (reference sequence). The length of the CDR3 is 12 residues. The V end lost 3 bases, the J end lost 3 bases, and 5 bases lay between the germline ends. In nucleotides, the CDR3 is TGTGCCAGCAGCTTCAAAGACTATGGCTACACCTTC. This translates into CASSFKDYGYTF.

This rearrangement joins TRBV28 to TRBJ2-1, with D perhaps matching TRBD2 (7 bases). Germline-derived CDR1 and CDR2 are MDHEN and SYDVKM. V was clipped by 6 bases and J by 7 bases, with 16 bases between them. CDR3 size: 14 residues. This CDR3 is CASSEPGGRNEQFF. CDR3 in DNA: TGTGCCAGCAGCGAACCGGGGGGCCGGAATGAGCAGTTCTTC.

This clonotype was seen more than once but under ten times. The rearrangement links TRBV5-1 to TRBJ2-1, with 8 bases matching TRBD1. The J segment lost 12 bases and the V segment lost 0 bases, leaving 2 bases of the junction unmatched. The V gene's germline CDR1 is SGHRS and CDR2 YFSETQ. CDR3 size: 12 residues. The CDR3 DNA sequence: TGCGCCAGCAGCTTGGTACAGGGGGTGCAGTTCTTC. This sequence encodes CASSLVQGVQFF.